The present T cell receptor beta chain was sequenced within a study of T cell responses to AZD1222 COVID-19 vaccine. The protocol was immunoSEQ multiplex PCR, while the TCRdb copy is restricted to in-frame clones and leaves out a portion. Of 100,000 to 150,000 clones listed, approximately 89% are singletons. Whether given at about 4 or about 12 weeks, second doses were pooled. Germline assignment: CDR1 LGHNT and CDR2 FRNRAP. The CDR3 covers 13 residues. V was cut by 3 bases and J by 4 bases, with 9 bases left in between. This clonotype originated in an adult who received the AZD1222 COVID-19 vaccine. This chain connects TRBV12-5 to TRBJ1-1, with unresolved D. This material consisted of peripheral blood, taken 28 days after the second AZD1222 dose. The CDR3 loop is CASGFDDGTEAFF. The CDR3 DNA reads TGTGCTAGTGGTTTTGACGACGGCACTGAAGCTTTCTTT. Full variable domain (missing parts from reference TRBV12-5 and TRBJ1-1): DARVTQTPRHKVTEMGQEVTMRCQPILGHNTVFWYRQTMMQGLELLAYFRNRAPLDDSGMPKDRFSAEMPDATLATLKIQPSEPRDSAVYFCASGFDDGTEAFFGQGTRLTVV.